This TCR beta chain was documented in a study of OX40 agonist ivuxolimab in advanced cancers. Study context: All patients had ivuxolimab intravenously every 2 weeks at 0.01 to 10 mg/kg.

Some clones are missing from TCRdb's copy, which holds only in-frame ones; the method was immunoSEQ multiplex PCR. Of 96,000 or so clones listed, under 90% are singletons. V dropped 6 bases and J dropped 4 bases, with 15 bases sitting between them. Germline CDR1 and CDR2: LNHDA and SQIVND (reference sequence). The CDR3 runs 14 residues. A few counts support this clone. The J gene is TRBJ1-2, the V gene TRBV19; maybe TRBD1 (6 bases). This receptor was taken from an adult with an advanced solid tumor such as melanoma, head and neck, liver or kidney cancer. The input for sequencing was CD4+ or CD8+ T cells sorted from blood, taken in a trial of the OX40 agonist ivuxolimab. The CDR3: CASSPRGRGYGYTF. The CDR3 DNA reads TGTGCCAGTAGCCCCCGGGGCAGGGGCTATGGCTACACCTTC.